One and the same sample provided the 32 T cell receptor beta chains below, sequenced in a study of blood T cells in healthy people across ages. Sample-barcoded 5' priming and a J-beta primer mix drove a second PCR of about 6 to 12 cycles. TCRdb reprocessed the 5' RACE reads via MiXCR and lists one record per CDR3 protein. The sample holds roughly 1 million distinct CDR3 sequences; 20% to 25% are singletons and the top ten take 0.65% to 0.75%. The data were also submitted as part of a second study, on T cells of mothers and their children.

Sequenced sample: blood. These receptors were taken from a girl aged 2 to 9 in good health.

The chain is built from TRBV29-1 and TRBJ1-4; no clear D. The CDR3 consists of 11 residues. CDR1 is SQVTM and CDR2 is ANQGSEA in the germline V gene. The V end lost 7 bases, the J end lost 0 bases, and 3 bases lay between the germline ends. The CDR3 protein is CSGATNEKLFF. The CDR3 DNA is TGCAGCGGCGCAACTAATGAAAAACTGTTTTTT.

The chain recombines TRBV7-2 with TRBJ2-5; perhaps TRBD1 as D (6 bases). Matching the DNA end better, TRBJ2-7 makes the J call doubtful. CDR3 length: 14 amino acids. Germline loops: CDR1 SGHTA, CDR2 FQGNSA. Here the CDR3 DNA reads TGTGCCAGCAGCCCAGGGGTGATACCCTACGAGCAGTACTTC. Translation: CASSPGVIPYEQYF.

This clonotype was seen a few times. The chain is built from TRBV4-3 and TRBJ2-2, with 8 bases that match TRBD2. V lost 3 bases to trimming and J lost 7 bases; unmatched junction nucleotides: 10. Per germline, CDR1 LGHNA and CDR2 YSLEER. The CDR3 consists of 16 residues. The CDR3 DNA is TGCGCCAGCAGCCAGGAACGCGGGGGGAGGTTCGGGGAGCTGTTTTTT. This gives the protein CASSQERGGRFGELFF.

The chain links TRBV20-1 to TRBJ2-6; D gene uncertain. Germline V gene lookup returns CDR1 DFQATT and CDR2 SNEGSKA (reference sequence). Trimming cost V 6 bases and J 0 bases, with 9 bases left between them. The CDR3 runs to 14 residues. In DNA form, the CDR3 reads TGCAGTGCCGTTACACTCTCTGGGGCCAACGTCCTGACTTTC. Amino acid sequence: CSAVTLSGANVLTF.

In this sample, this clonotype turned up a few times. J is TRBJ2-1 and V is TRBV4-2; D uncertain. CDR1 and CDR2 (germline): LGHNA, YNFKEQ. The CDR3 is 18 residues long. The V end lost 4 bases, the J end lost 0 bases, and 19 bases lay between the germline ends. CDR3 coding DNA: TGTGCCAGCAGCCCAGATCCGGGTGGGTACAGCTCCTACAATGAGCAGTTCTTC. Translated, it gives CASSPDPGGYSSYNEQFF.

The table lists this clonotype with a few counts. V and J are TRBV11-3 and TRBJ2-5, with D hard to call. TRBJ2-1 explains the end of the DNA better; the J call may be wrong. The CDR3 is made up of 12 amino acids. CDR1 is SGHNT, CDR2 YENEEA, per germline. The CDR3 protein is CASSFAENEQFF. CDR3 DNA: TGTGCCAGCAGCTTTGCGGAGAATGAGCAGTTCTTC.

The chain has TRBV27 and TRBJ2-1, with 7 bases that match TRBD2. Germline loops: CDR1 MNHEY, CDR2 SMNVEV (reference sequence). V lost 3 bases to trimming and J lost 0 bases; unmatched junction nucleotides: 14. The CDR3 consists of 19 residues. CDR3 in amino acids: CASSLGAGVLPSSYNEQFF. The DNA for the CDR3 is TGTGCCAGCAGTTTGGGTGCGGGGGTTCTACCCAGCTCCTACAATGAGCAGTTCTTC.

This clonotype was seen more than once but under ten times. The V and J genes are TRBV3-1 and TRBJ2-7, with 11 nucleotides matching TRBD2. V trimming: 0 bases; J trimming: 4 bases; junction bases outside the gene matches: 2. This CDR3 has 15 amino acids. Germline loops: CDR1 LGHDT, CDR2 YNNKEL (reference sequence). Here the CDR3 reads CASSQDLAGGYEQYF. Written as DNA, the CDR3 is TGTGCCAGCAGCCAAGACTTAGCGGGAGGGTACGAGCAGTACTTC.

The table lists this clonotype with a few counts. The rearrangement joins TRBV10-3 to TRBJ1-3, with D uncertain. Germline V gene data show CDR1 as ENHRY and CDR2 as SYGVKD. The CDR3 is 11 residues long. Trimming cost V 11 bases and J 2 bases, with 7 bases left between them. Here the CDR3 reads CAASTGNTIYF. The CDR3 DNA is TGTGCCGCCTCGACTGGAAACACCATATATTTT.

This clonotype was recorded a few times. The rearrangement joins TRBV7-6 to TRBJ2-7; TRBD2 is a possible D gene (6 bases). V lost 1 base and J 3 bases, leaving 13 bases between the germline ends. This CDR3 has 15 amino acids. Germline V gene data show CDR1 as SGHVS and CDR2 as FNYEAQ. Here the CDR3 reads CASSLEEGRDYEQYF. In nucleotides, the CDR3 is TGTGCCAGCAGCTTAGAGGAGGGCAGAGACTACGAGCAGTACTTC.

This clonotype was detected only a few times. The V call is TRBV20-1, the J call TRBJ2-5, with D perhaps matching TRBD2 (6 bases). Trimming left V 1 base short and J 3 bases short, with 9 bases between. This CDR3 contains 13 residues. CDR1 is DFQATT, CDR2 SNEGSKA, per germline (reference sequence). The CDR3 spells CSARVSGEETQYF. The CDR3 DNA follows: TGCAGTGCTAGAGTGTCGGGGGAAGAGACCCAGTACTTC.

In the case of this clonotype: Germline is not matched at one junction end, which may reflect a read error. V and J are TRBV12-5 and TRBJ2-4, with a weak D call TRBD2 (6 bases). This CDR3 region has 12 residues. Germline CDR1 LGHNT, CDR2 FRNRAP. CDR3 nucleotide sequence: TGTGCTAGTGGTTTTGAGACTAGTGGGCTTTTCTTC. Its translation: CASGFETSGLFF.

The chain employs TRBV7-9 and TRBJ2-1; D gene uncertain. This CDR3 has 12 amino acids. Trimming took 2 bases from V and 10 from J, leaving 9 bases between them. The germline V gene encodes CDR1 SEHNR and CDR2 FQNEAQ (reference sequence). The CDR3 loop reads CASSLLVEEQFF. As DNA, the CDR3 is TGTGCCAGCAGCTTATTGGTTGAGGAGCAGTTCTTC.

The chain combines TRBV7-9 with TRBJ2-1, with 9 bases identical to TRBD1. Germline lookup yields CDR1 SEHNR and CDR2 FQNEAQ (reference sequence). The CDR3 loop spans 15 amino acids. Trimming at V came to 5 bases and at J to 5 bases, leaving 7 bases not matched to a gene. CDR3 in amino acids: CASSHRDRENNEQFF. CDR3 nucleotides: TGTGCCAGCAGCCACCGGGACAGGGAGAACAATGAGCAGTTCTTC.

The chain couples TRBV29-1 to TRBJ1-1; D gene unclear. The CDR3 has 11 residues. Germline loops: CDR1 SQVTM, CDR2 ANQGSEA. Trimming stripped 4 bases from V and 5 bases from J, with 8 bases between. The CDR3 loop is CSVGWSTEAFF. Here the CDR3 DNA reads TGCAGCGTTGGGTGGAGTACTGAAGCTTTCTTT.

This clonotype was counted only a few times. CDR3: CASSIVFGQGNYEQYF. In DNA, the CDR3 is TGTGCCAGTAGTATAGTGTTCGGACAGGGAAACTACGAGCAGTACTTC. V and J are TRBV19 and TRBJ2-7; 8 positions agree with TRBD1. The trim removed 1 base at V and 3 bases at J, leaving 8 bases unmatched. The CDR3 loop spans 16 amino acids. The germline V gene has CDR1 LNHDA and CDR2 SQIVND (reference sequence). Together with reference TRBV19 and TRBJ2-7, the CDR3 gives the full variable domain: DGGITQSPKYLFRKEGQNVTLSCEQNLNHDAMYWYRQDPGQGLRLIYYSQIVNDFQKGDIAEGYSVSREKKESFPLTVTSAQKNPTAFYLCASSIVFGQGNYEQYFGPGTRLTVT.

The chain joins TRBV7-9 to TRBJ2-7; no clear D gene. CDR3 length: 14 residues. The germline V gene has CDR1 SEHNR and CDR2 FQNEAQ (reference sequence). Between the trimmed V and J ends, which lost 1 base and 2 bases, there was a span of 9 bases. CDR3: CASSLGPYPYEQYF. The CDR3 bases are TGTGCCAGCAGCTTAGGTCCTTACCCCTACGAGCAGTACTTC.

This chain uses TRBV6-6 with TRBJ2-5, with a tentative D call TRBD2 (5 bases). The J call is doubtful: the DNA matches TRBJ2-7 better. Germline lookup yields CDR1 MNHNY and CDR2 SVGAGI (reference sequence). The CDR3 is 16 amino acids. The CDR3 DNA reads TGTGCCAGCAGTTACTCCAAGGTGGGAGAACCCTACGAGCAGTACTTC. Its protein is CASSYSKVGEPYEQYF.

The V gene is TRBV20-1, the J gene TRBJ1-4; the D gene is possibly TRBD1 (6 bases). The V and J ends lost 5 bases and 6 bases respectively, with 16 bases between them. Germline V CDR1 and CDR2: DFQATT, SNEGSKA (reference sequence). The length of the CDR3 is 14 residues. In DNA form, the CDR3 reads TGCAGTGCTCAACAGGGAACGCCCGATGAAAAACTGTTTTTT. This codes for CSAQQGTPDEKLFF.

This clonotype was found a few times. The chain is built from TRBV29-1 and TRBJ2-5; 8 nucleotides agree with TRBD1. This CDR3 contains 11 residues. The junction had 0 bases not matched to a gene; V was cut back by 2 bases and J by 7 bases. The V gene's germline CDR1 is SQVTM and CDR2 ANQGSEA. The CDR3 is CSVETGGTQYF. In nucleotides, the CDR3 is TGCAGCGTTGAAACAGGGGGGACCCAGTACTTC.

In DNA form, the CDR3 reads TGCAGTGCTAGAGATTTAAGGGGACAGACCTACGAGCAGTACTTC. Translating it yields CSARDLRGQTYEQYF. The rearrangement joins TRBV20-1 to TRBJ2-7, with 7 bases matching TRBD1. This CDR3 has 15 amino acids. Looked up from germline, CDR1 is DFQATT and CDR2 is SNEGSKA (reference sequence). V shed 0 bases, J shed 2 bases, and the junction held 7 bases outside the gene matches.

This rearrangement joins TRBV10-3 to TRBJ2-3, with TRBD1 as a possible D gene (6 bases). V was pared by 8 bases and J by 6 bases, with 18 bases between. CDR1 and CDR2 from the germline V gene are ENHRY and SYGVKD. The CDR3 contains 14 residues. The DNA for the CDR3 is TGTGCCATCGCGGCAGTCCAGGGGTTCGATACGCAGTATTTT. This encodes CAIAAVQGFDTQYF.

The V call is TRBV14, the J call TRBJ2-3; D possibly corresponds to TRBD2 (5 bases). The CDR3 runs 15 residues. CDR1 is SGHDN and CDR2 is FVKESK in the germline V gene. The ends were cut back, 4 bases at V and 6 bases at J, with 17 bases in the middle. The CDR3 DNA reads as TGTGCCAGCAGCCTCTACGGGGTGGTTTCGGATACGCAGTATTTT. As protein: CASSLYGVVSDTQYF.

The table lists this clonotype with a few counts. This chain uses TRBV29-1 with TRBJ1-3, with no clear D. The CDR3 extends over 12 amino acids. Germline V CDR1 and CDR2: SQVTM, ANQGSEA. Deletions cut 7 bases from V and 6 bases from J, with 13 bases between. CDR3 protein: CSAEERENTIYF. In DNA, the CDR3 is TGCAGCGCTGAGGAGAGGGAAAACACCATATATTTT.

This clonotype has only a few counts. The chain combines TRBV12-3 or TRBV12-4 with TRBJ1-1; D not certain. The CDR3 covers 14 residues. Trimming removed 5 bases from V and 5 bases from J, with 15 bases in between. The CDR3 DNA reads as TGTGCCAGCAGTCCTCTGACCGTCGGGACTGAAGCTTTCTTT. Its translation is CASSPLTVGTEAFF.

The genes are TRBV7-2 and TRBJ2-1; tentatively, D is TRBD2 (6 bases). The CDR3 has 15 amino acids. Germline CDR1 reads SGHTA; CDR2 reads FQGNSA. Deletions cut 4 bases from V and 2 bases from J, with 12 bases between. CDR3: CASSSGGETYNEQFF. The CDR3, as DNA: TGTGCCAGCAGCTCCGGCGGGGAAACCTACAATGAGCAGTTCTTC.

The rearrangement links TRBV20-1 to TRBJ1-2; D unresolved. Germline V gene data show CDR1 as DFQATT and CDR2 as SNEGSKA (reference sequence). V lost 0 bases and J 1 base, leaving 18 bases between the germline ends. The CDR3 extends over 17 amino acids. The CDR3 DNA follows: TGCAGTGCTAGAGATTTGGGCAGTAACTCATTTAACTATGGCTACACCTTC. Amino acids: CSARDLGSNSFNYGYTF.

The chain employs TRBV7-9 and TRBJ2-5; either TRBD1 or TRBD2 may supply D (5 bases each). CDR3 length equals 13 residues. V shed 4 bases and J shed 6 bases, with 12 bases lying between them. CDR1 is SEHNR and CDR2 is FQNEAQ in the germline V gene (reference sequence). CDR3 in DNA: TGTGCCAGCAGCTCAGCCAGGGAGCAGACCCAGTACTTC. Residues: CASSSAREQTQYF.

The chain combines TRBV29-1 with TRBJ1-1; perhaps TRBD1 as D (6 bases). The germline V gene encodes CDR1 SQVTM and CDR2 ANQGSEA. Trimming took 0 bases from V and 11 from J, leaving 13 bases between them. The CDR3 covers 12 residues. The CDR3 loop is CSVEDWIGGAFF. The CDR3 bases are TGCAGCGTTGAAGACTGGATAGGGGGGGCTTTCTTT.

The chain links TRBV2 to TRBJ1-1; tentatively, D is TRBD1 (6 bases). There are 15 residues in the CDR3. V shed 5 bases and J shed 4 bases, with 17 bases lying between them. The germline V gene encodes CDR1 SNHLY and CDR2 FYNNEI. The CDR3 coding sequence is TGTGCCAGCAGTTCTACAGGGTTTCAAGGCACTGAAGCTTTCTTT. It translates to CASSSTGFQGTEAFF. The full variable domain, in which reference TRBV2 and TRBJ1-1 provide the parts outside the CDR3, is EPEVTQTPSHQVTQMGQEVILRCVPISNHLYFYWYRQILGQKVEFLVSFYNNEISEKSEIFDDQFSVERPDGSNFTLKIRSTKLEDSAMYFCASSSTGFQGTEAFFGQGTRLTVV.

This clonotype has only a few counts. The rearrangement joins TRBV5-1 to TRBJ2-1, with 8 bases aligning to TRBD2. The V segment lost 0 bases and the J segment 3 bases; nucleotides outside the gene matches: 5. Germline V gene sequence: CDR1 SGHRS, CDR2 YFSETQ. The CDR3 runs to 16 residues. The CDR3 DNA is TGCGCCAGCAGCTTGGTTCCGGGACTAGTCTACAATGAGCAGTTCTTC. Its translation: CASSLVPGLVYNEQFF.

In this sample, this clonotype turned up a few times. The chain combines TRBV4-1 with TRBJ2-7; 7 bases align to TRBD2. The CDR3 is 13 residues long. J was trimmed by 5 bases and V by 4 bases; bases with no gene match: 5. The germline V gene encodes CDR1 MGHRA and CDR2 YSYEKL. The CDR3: CASSPPGLDEQYF. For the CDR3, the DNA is TGCGCCAGCAGCCCCCCTGGACTAGACGAGCAGTACTTC.